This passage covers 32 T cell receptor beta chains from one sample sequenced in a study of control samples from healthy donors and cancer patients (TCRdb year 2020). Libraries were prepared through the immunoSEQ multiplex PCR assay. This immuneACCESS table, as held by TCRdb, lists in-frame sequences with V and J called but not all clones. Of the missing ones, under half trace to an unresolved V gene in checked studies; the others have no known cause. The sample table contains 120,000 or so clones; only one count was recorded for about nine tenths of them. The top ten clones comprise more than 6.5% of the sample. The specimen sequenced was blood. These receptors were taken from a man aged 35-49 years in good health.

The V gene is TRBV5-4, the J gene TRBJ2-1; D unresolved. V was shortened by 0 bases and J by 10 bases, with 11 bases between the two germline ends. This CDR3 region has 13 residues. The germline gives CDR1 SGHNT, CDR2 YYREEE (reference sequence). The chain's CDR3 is CASSLDTMGEQFF. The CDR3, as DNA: TGTGCCAGCAGCTTGGACACCATGGGGGAGCAGTTCTTC.

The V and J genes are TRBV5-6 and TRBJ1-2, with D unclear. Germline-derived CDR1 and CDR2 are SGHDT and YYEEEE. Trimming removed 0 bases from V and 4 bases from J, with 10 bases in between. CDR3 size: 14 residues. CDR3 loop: CASSLGQSLYGYTF. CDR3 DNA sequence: TGTGCCAGCAGCTTGGGCCAGTCCCTCTATGGCTACACCTTC.

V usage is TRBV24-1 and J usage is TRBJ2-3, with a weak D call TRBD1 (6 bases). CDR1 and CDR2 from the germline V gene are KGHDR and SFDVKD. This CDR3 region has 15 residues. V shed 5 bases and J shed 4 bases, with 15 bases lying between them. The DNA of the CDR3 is TGTGCCACCAGTGGTTTACAGGGTGACCCAGATACGCAGTATTTT. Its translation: CATSGLQGDPDTQYF.

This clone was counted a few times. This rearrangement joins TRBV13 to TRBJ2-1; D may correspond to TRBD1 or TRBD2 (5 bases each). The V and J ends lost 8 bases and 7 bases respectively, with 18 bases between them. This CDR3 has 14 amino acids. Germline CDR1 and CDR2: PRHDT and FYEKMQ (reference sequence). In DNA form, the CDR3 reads TGTGCCAGCCTTTGGGGGAGATTGGGGAATGAGCAGTTCTTC. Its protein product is CASLWGRLGNEQFF.

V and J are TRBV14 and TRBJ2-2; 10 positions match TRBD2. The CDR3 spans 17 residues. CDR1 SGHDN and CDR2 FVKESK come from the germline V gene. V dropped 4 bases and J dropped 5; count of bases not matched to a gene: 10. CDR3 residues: CASSLRFLAGATGELFF. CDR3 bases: TGTGCCAGCAGCCTACGTTTTCTAGCGGGGGCAACCGGGGAGCTGTTTTTT.

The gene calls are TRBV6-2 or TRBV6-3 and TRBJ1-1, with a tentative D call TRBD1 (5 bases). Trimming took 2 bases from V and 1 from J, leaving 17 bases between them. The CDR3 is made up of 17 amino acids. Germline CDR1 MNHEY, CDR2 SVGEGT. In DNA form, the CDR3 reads TGTGCCAGCAGTTACAGGGGCATCCTAACCCCGAACACTGAAGCTTTCTTT. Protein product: CASSYRGILTPNTEAFF.

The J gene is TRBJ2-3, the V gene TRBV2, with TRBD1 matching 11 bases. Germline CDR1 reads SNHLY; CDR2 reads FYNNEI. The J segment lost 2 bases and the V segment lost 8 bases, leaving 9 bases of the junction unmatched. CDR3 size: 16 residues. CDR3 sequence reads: CASLSGDRGSTDTQYF. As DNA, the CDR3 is TGTGCCAGCCTCAGTGGGGACAGGGGGTCCACAGATACGCAGTATTTT.

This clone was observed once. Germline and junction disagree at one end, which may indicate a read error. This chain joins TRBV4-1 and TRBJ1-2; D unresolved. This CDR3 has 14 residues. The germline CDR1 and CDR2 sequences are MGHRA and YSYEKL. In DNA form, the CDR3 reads TGCGCCAGCACCCAATTGGGTCCGAGAGATTCAGCTACCTTC. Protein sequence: CASTQLGPRDSATF.

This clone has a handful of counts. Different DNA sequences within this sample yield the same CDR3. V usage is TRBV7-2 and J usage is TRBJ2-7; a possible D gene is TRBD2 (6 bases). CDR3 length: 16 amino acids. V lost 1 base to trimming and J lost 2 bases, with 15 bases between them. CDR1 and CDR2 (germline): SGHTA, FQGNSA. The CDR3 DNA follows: TGTGCCAGCAGCTTAGTCGCGGGGCTGTCCCCCTACGAGCAGTACTTC. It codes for CASSLVAGLSPYEQYF.

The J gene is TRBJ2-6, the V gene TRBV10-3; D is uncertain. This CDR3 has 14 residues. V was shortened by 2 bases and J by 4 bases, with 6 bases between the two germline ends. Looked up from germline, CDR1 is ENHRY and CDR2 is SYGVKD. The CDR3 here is CAISEGVGANVLTF. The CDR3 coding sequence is TGTGCCATCAGTGAGGGGGTCGGGGCCAACGTCCTGACTTTC.

The CDR3 spells CASSHRGTTSGNTIYF. CDR3 bases: TGTGCCAGCAGCCATCGCGGGACAACCTCTGGAAACACCATATATTTT. This sequence joins TRBV11-3 and TRBJ1-3; weak D call: TRBD1 (6 bases). Trimming removed 5 bases from V and 0 bases from J, with 14 bases in between. The CDR3 is 16 amino acids. In germline, CDR1 is SGHNT, CDR2 YENEEA.

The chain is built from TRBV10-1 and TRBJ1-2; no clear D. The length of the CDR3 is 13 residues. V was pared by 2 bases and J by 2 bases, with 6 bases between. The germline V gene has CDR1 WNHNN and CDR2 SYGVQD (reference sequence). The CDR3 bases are TGCGCCAGCAGTGAGGTGGGAAACTATGGCTACACCTTC. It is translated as CASSEVGNYGYTF.

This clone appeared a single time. The CDR3 nucleotides are TGTGCCAGCAGTTACTCGTGGTCCTCGGACACCGGGGAGCTGTTTTTT. Amino acid sequence: CASSYSWSSDTGELFF. J is TRBJ2-2 and V is TRBV6-6; D remains unclear. Germline loops: CDR1 MNHNY, CDR2 SVGAGI (reference sequence). CDR3 size: 16 residues. With 0 bases removed from V and 3 bases from J, the gap between germline ends came to 11 bases.

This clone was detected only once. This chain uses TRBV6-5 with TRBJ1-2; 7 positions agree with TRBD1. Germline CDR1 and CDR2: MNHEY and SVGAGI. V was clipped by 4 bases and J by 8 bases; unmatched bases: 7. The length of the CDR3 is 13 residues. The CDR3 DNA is TGTGCCAGCAGTTTTAGGGGGCGCGAGGGCTACACCTTC. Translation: CASSFRGREGYTF.

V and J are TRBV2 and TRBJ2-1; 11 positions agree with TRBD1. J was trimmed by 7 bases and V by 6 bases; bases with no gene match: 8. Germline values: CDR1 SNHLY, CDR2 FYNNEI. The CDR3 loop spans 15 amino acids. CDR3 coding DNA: TGTGCCAGCAGGCTCCGGGACAGGGGGACGAATGAGCAGTTCTTC. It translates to CASRLRDRGTNEQFF.

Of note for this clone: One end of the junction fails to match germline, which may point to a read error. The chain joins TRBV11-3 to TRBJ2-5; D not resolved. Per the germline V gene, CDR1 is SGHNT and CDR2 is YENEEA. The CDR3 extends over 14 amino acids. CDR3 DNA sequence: TGTGCCAGCACCGTAGAAGGCGACCAGGAGACCCAGTACTTC. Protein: CASTVEGDQETQYF.

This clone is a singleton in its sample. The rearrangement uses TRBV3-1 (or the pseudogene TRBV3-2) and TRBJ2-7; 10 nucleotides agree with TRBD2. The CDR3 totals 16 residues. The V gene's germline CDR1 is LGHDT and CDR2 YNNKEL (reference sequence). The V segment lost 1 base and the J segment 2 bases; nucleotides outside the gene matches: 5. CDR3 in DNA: TGTGCCAGCAGCCAAGGGGTACTAGCGGGACCCTACGAGCAGTACTTC. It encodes CASSQGVLAGPYEQYF.

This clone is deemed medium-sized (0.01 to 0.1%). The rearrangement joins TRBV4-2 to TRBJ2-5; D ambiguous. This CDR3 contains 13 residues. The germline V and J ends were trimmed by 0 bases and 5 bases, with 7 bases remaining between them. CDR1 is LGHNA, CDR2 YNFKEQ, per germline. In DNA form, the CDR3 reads TGTGCCAGCAGCCAAGAGGGGTGGGAGACCCAGTACTTC. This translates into CASSQEGWETQYF.

This CDR3 is CASSDSGGAMETQYF. The CDR3 DNA sequence: TGTGCCAGCAGTGACAGCGGGGGGGCCATGGAGACCCAGTACTTC. The chain uses TRBV2 and TRBJ2-5; 10 bases map to TRBD2. Germline V gene data show CDR1 as SNHLY and CDR2 as FYNNEI. The CDR3 contains 15 residues. Germline trimming cut 3 bases from V and 5 bases from J; bases unmatched to any gene: 6.

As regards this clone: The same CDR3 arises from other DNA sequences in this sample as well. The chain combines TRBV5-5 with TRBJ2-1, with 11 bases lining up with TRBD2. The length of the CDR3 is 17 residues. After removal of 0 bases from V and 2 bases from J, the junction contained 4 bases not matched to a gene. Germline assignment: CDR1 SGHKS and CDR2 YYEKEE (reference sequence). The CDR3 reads CASSLGRSGGAYNEQFF. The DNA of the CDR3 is TGTGCCAGCAGCTTGGGGCGTAGCGGGGGGGCCTACAATGAGCAGTTCTTC.

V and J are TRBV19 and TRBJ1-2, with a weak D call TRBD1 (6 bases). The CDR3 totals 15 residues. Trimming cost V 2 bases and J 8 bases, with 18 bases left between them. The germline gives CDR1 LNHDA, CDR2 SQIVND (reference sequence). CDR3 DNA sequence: TGTGCCAGTAGTATACCCCCGCCAGGGACAAGAGGCTACACCTTC. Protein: CASSIPPPGTRGYTF. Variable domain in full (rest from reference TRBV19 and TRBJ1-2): DGGITQSPKYLFRKEGQNVTLSCEQNLNHDAMYWYRQDPGQGLRLIYYSQIVNDFQKGDIAEGYSVSREKKESFPLTVTSAQKNPTAFYLCASSIPPPGTRGYTFGSGTRLTVV.

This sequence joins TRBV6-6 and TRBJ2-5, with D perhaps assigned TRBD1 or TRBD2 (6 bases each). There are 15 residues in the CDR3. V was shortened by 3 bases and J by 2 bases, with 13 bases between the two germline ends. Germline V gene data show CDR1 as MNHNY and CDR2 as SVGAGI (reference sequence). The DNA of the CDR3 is TGTGCCAGCAGTTATGGCGGGACAAGACAAGAGACCCAGTACTTC. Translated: CASSYGGTRQETQYF.

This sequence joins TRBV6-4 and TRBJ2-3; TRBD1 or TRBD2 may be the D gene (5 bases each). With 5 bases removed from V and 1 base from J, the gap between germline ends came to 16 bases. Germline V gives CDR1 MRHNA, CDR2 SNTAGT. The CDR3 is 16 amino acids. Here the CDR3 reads CASSPLARGGTDTQYF. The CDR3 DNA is TGTGCCAGCAGTCCCCTCGCGAGGGGCGGCACAGATACGCAGTATTTT.

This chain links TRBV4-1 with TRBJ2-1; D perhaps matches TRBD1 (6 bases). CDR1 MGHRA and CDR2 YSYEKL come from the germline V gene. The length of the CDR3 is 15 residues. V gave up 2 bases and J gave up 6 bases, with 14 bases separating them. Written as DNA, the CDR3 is TGCGCCAGCAGCCAATTGGGCCTAGGGGGCAATGAGCAGTTCTTC. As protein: CASSQLGLGGNEQFF.

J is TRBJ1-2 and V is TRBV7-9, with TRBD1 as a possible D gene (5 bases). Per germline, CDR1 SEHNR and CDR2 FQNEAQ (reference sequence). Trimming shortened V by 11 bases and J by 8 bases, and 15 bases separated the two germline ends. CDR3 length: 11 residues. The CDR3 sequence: CAHEAGKGYTF. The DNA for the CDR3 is TGTGCCCACGAGGCAGGGAAGGGCTACACCTTC.

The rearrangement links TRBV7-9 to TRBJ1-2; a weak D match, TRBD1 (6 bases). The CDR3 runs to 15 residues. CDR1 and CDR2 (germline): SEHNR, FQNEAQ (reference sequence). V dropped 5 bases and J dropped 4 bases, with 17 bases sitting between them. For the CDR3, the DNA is TGTGCCAGCAGCCCGCACAGGGCCGGAGTCTATGGCTACACCTTC. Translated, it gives CASSPHRAGVYGYTF.

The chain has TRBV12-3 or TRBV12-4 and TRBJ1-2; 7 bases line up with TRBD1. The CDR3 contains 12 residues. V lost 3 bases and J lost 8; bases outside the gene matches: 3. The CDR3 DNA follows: TGTGCCAGCAGTTTGAGGGGGCGAGGCTACACCTTC. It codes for CASSLRGRGYTF.

CDR3 sequence (DNA): TGCGCCAGCAGCCAAGAGGACGAAACACGGGGCAATCAGCCCCAGCATTTT. Translation gives CASSQEDETRGNQPQHF. This chain connects TRBV4-3 to TRBJ1-5; no reliable D call. The CDR3 runs to 17 residues. Germline CDR1 reads LGHNA; CDR2 reads YSLEER. Trimming took 0 bases from V and 2 from J, leaving 14 bases between them.

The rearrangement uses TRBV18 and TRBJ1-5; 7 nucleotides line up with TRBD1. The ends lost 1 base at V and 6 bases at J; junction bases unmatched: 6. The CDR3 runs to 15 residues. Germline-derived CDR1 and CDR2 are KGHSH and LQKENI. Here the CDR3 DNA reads TGTGCCAGCTCACCACTTGAGGGGGCAGGTCAGCCCCAGCATTTT. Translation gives CASSPLEGAGQPQHF.

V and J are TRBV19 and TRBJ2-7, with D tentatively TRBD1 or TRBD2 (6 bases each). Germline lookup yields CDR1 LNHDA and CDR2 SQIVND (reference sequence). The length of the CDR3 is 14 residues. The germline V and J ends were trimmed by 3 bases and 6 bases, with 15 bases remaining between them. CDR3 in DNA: TGTGCCAGTAGTATCCCGGGGGCCCCGGGCGAGCAGTACTTC. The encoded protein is CASSIPGAPGEQYF.

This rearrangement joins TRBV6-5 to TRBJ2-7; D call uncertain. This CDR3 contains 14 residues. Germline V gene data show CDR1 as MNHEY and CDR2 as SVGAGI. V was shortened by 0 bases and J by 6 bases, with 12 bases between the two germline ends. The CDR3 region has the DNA TGTGCCAGCAGTTACTCGCCTAGAACGAGCGAGCAGTACTTC. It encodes CASSYSPRTSEQYF.

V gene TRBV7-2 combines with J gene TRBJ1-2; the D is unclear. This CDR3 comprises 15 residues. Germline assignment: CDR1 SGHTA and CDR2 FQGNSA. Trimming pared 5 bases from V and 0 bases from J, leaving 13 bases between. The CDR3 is CASSREARPNYGYTF. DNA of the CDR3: TGTGCCAGCAGCAGGGAGGCACGCCCTAACTATGGCTACACCTTC.